Described below is a single TCR beta chain sequence and its context. Which antigen it targets is not known. Relative to the germline gene, one junction end is altered; a read error may explain this. This sample stems from a study of CD8+CD57+ T cells in acquired aplastic anemia (dated by TCRdb to the late 2010s). Background on the whole study: On average, sorted CD4+ and CD8+ cells yielded 3.2 ug of extracted DNA, with a range of 0.2 to 27.4 ug. Healthy donor samples averaged roughly 9.9 million reads for CD4+ and 11 million to 14 million for CD8+ cells. Findings and caveats that apply to the study as a whole: Some 30 CD8+ CDR3 sequences were found to be shared between patients and controls, but these sequences appeared to be highly expressed in patients and within the immunodominant clones of the patients. Patients and healthy controls showed no significant difference in CD8+ Simpson's diversity (P=0.060).

Based on the germline V gene, the CDR1 and CDR2 sequences are SGHRS and YFSETQ. The CDR3 measures 14 amino acids from cysteine to phenylalanine. Only the CDR3 DNA is retained, 42 bases long and in frame from the first base. In the study, sorted CD4+ and CD8+ blood T cells from patients with severe aplastic anemia and from healthy subjects underwent deep sequencing of TCR repertoires. Ficoll-Paque density gradient centrifugation was used to isolate peripheral blood mononuclear cells. Before DNA extraction, CD4+ and CD8+ T cells were sorted by FACS or by magnetic beads. TCR beta VDJ combination and CDR3 sequence profiling used genomic DNA as the template. An Illumina HiSeq 2000 was the platform used for TCR repertoire sequencing. The study's processing was this. Repertoires were assessed using TRBV/TRBJ rearrangement plots, CDR3 size and DJ length profiles, and Simpson's diversity index. The immunodominant clone was defined as the most abundant DNA sequence in deep sequencing data. CDR3 amino acid sequences were checked for sharing across subjects and were also compared against the VDJdb database and published repertoires. Using fastp trimming at Q25 and MiXCR clonotype assembly, TCRdb reanalyzed the public sequencing data and kept in-frame beta chains. Each CDR3 protein gets just one entry, which takes the most common genes and DNA from the rows behind it. The V and J calls and clone size are TCRdb's, not the authors'. For this sample the table gives about 130,000 distinct CDR3 sequences, of which about 48% were detected only once. The biggest ten clones account for 2% to 3% of the sample.

The chain employs TRBV5-1 and TRBJ1-1; TRBD1 is possibly the D segment (6 matching bases). The receptor comes from a human donor in good health, serving as a control. Sequenced input: sorted CD4+, CD8+, or CD8+CD57+ T cells (not recorded which) from PBMCs. The CDR3 reads as follows: CASSLGQANAEAFF. Read as DNA, the sequence is TGCGCCAGCAGCTTGGGACAGGCGAACGCTGAAGCTTTCTTT.